Listed below are T cell receptor beta chains from one sample, sequenced in a study of blood T cell repertoires in COVID-19. Here immunoSEQ multiplex PCR was the method, and the copy in TCRdb shows in-frame clones only, minus some. This table holds a few hundred thousand clones, about 84% found once. The sequenced sample was PBMCs or T cells enriched from blood (not recorded which). The source of these receptors is a woman in her 40s with acute COVID-19. Each CDR3 is given with its conserved first and last residue. Expanded clones get a size class; other rows say once, few or many, or leave the size out.

V gene	clone size	J gene	CDR3 protein
TRBV2	-	TRBJ1-4	CASSEHRGNEKLFF
TRBV13	-	TRBJ1-4	CASSLTGGNEKLFF
TRBV25-1	once	TRBJ1-5	CASSEDSTGGNQPQHF
TRBV9	-	TRBJ1-6	CASSVEGNSPLHF
TRBV7-2	-	TRBJ1-1	CASSLGQLPTEAFF
TRBV24-1	-	TRBJ2-7	CATSGPGQGRSSYEQYF
TRBV20-1	-	TRBJ2-5	CSASWTSGRETQYF
TRBV5-8	-	TRBJ1-5	CASSVGERGNQPQHF
TRBV27	-	TRBJ2-5	CASRDRVQETQYF
TRBV5-1	-	TRBJ1-4	CASSKDSHSYNEKLFF
TRBV27	-	TRBJ2-7	CASSLGQGAYEQYF
TRBV7-8	-	TRBJ2-1	CASSLAVGGTHNEQFF
TRBV28	-	TRBJ2-7	CASIPGGNRPYEQYF
TRBV30	-	TRBJ1-1	CAWSTGGTEAFF
TRBV7-9	few	TRBJ1-2	CASSFGQTQANYGYTF
TRBV29-1	once	TRBJ2-1	CSVGLSHEQFF
TRBV6-2/TRBV6-3	-	TRBJ2-7	CASSLLAGDYEQYF
TRBV7-9	few	TRBJ2-5	CASSRYERGWETQYF
TRBV19	-	TRBJ1-3	CASSGDRASGNTIYF
TRBV27	-	TRBJ2-7	CASRGTVSYEQYF
TRBV19	few	TRBJ1-2	CASVSRTGNYGYTF
TRBV24-1	-	TRBJ1-5	CATSDTGLGQPQHF
TRBV28	-	TRBJ1-2	CASSTSQSRGYTF
TRBV29-1	-	TRBJ2-3	CSVEPTAGVDTQYF
TRBV6-5	-	TRBJ2-5	CASGWLRETQYF
TRBV7-2	-	TRBJ1-4	CASSSVAGVEEKLFF
TRBV6-2/TRBV6-3	once	TRBJ2-7	CASSYSSGLSPSEQYF
TRBV3-1/TRBV3-2	-	TRBJ2-5	CASSPGVSNSGGETQYF
TRBV7-7	-	TRBJ2-1	CASSQGLGTINEQFF
TRBV6-6	-	TRBJ2-2	CASVSDTGELFF
TRBV6-5	few	TRBJ1-1	CASSSQVGGRNTEAFF
TRBV29-1	-	TRBJ1-1	CSVSRGSNTEAFF
TRBV13	-	TRBJ2-7	CASSLGAGGSEQYF
TRBV5-4	-	TRBJ1-2	CASSSTGDYGYTF
TRBV5-1	-	TRBJ2-2	CASRTGTGVTGELFF
TRBV10-3	-	TRBJ1-4	CAISPGTGTEKLFF
TRBV2	-	TRBJ1-5	CASSPWGLRQPQHF
TRBV9	-	TRBJ2-7	CASSVAAGGFEQYF
TRBV10-3	-	TRBJ2-2	CAAAGGYSTGELFF
TRBV5-1	-	TRBJ1-2	CASSLAAGSGGYTF
TRBV19	-	TRBJ1-2	CASSNGPRSYTF
TRBV19	few	TRBJ1-6	CASSPNLNSPLHF
TRBV15	-	TRBJ2-2	CATRQGTRTGELFF
TRBV5-6	-	TRBJ1-3	CASSLPVGSGNTIYF
TRBV30	once	TRBJ1-1	CAWTPLETGSAPTEAFF
TRBV18	few	TRBJ2-7	CASSRTSGSYEQYF
TRBV5-1	-	TRBJ2-7	CASSLYGTTYEQYF
TRBV11-3	-	TRBJ2-7	CASSLDSDRTYEQYF
TRBV5-4	-	TRBJ2-2	CASSRDSSPGELFF
TRBV27	-	TRBJ2-1	CASSLTTSGSYNEQFF